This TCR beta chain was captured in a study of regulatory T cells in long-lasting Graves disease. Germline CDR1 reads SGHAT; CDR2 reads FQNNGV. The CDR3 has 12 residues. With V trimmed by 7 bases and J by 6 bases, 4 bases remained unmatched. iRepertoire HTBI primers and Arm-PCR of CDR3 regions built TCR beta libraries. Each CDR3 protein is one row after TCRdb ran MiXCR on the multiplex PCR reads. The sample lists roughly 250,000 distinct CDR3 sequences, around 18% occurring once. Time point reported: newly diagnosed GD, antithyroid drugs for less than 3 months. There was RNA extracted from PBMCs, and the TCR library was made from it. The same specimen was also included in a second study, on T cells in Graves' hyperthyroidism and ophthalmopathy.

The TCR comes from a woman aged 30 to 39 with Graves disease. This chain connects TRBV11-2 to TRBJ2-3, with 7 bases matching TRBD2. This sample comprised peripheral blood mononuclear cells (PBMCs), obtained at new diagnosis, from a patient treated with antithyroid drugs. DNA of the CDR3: TGTGCCAGCACCTGGGGGGGGGATACGCAGTATTTT. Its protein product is CASTWGGDTQYF.